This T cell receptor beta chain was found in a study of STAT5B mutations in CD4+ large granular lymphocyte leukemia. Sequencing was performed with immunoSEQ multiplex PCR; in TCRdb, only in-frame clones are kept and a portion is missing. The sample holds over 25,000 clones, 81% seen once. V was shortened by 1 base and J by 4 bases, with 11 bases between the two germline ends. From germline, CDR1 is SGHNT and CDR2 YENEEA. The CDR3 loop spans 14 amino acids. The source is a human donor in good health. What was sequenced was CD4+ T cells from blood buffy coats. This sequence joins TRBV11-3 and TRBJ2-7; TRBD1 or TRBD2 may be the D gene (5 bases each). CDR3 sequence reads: CASSLGRGRYEQYF. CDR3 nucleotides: TGTGCCAGCAGCTTAGGCCGGGGACGGTACGAGCAGTACTTC. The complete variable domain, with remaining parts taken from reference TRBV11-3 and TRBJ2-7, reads EAGVVQSPRYKIIEKKQPVAFWCNPISGHNTLYWYLQNLGQGPELLIRYENEEAVDDSQLPKDRFSAERLKGVDSTLKIQPAELGDSAVYLCASSLGRGRYEQYFGPGTRLTVT.